This T cell receptor beta chain was observed in a study of T cell responses to AZD1222 COVID-19 vaccine. Findings and caveats of the study: Researchers report vaccine-associated CD4 TCRs spanning spike, with dominance at 160-218 and 743-854. The reported proportion of spike-specific TCRs targeting unmutated variant regions was nearly half.

Germline assignment: CDR1 SGHNT and CDR2 YENEEA. CDR3 size: 12 residues. V was pared by 6 bases and J by 6 bases, with 8 bases between. The assay was immunoSEQ multiplex PCR, and TCRdb's table has in-frame clones only and misses some. The sample yields 90,000 to 120,000 clones, approximately 90% seen once. This clone was found a few times. Its antigen is currently unknown. Sequencing was performed on peripheral blood, taken 28 days after the second AZD1222 dose. The chain uses TRBV11-3 and TRBJ2-2; D is unresolved. This clonotype originated in an adult who received the AZD1222 COVID-19 vaccine. CDR3 bases: TGTGCCAGCAGAGAAAGAGCCGGGGAGCTGTTTTTT. Translation: CASRERAGELFF. Looking up the rest from reference TRBV11-3 and TRBJ2-2 gives the full variable domain: EAGVVQSPRYKIIEKKQPVAFWCNPISGHNTLYWYLQNLGQGPELLIRYENEEAVDDSQLPKDRFSAERLKGVDSTLKIQPAELGDSAVYLCASRERAGELFFGEGSRLTVL.